This T cell receptor beta chain was observed in a study of control samples from healthy donors and cancer patients (dated by TCRdb to the early 2020s). The protocol used for the library was the immunoSEQ multiplex PCR assay. Held by TCRdb, this immuneACCESS table contains in-frame sequences only and omits some clones. Under half of the omission traces to an unresolved V gene where checked; the cause of the rest is unknown. This sample holds 150,000 to 180,000 clones; just under 95% were observed only once. The top ten clones comprise around 6.2% of the sample. As for this clone: Its target antigen remains unknown. One base away there is no much larger clone; base qualities are not given.

The source of this sequence is a man in his forties or fifties in good health. Sequencing used blood.

The DNA reads as follows: TGTGCCAGTAGTCCGCGCTGGGTGAACACTGAAGCTTTCTTT. It codes for CASSPRWVNTEAFF. The rearranged segments are TRBV19 and TRBJ1-1; the D gene identity is not certain. The junction carries 10 bases between V and J, which are trimmed by 5 bases and 0 bases respectively. The CDR3 covers 14 residues, taking in both the cysteine and the phenylalanine. Only CDR3 DNA is held: 42 bases, read in frame from base 1. As encoded in the germline V gene (reference sequence), CDR1 is LNHDA while CDR2 is SQIVND.